This TCR beta chain was sequenced during a study of cytomegalovirus exposure and HLA in healthy donors. Concerning this clone: Its antigen is unidentified.

This CDR3 region has 15 residues. CDR1 is MNHEY and CDR2 is SMNVEV in the germline V gene (reference sequence). Trimming cost V 2 bases and J 7 bases; bases outside gene matches: 8. Whole-study results and caveats: Accurate predictions that matched the HLA-A and HLA-B alleles of most subjects were reportedly made from TCR beta sequences. A later analysis linked a missense DCLRE1C variant to TCR beta V- and J-gene trimming. Several top significant clusters appeared, in a later analysis, to be linked to common viral pathogens.

PCR used 60 Vbeta primers and 13 Jbeta primers. The table came from immunoSEQ multiplex PCR; TCRdb's copy has only in-frame clones and leaves some out. The sample holds about 99,000 clones; approximately 81% are singletons and the top ten take about 3.6%. Sequences were obtained from PBMCs. The chain recombines TRBV27 with TRBJ2-5; 9 bases are shared with TRBD2. The sequence came from a male donor in good health and CMV-seropositive. In DNA form, the CDR3 reads TGTGCCAGCAGTTTAGGAGCGGGGGGATACGGGACCCAGTACTTC. The encoded protein is CASSLGAGGYGTQYF.